The 32 T cell receptor beta chains below were found in one sample sequenced in a study of Graves' ophthalmopathy and Graves' hyperthyroidism. RNA transcripts were the source from which TCR beta CDR3 regions were amplified. The first-round RT-PCR employed HTBI primers together with the Qiagen OneStep RT-PCR kit. A multiplex PCR was then performed as the second round. One entry per CDR3 protein, called by TCRdb with MiXCR from the multiplex PCR reads. This table has 500,000 to 600,000 distinct CDR3 sequences, roughly 40% appearing once. Specimen: peripheral blood or thyroid tissue (not recorded which). The source is an adult man with Graves' hyperthyroidism.

This clonotype showed up many times. The rearrangement uses TRBV7-9 and TRBJ1-5, with 8 positions matching TRBD1. This CDR3 contains 15 residues. The V and J ends lost 7 bases and 3 bases, in that order; junction bases with no gene match: 8. CDR1 and CDR2 from the germline V gene are SEHNR and FQNEAQ (reference sequence). CDR3 nucleotide sequence: TGTGCCAGCACCTGGACAGGGCCTCTCAATCAGCCCCAGCATTTT. Protein product: CASTWTGPLNQPQHF.

V and J are TRBV20-1 and TRBJ2-6, with D possibly matching TRBD2 (5 bases). The CDR3 runs 17 residues. From germline, CDR1 is DFQATT and CDR2 SNEGSKA (reference sequence). Trimming stripped 6 bases from V and 3 bases from J, with 21 bases between. The CDR3, as DNA: TGCAGTGCGCCGGAGCGGACCCAAGGAGTTGGGGCCAACGTCCTGACTTTC. Translating it yields CSAPERTQGVGANVLTF.

This sequence joins TRBV30 and TRBJ1-1, with no clear D. Germline CDR1 GTSNPN, CDR2 SVGIG (reference sequence). This CDR3 has 11 residues. Trimming cost V 2 bases and J 8 bases, with 9 bases left between them. In DNA, the CDR3 is TGTGCCTGGAGTCACACTGGGGAAGCTTTCTTT. It is translated as CAWSHTGEAFF.

This clonotype was counted ten times or more. The chain couples TRBV19 to TRBJ1-4, with a weak D call TRBD1 (6 bases). Germline lookup yields CDR1 LNHDA and CDR2 SQIVND (reference sequence). The CDR3 contains 15 residues. Trimming took 6 bases from V and 8 from J, leaving 19 bases between them. The CDR3 reads CASSITGTSAEKLFF. Here the CDR3 DNA reads TGTGCCAGTAGCATTACCGGGACATCGGCAGAAAAACTGTTTTTT.

This clonotype has a count of ten or more. V gene TRBV7-2 combines with J gene TRBJ2-7; TRBD2 matches at 11 bases. The CDR3 has 17 residues. In germline, CDR1 is SGHTA, CDR2 FQGNSA. V lost 1 base, J lost 0 bases, and 5 bases stayed unmatched. The CDR3, as DNA: TGTGCCAGCAGCTTAGATAGGACTAGCGGGTACTCCTACGAGCAGTACTTC. This encodes CASSLDRTSGYSYEQYF.

This clonotype was picked up many times. The chain carries TRBV2 and TRBJ1-4, with 9 nucleotides matching TRBD1. Germline V gene sequence: CDR1 SNHLY, CDR2 FYNNEI. With V trimmed by 8 bases and J by 7 bases, 5 bases remained unmatched. The CDR3 is made up of 13 amino acids. CDR3 DNA: TGTGCCAGCGGACAGGGGCGAGGTGAAAAACTGTTTTTT. Translated, it gives CASGQGRGEKLFF.

This clonotype was seen only once. This chain connects TRBV29-1 to TRBJ1-5; 10 nucleotides agree with TRBD1. The J segment lost 4 bases and the V segment lost 7 bases, leaving 4 bases of the junction unmatched. CDR3 length: 13 residues. CDR1 is SQVTM, CDR2 ANQGSEA, per germline. This CDR3 is CSGGQGENQPQHF. CDR3 sequence (DNA): TGCAGCGGCGGACAGGGGGAGAATCAGCCCCAGCATTTT.

This rearrangement joins TRBV2 to TRBJ2-5; maybe TRBD1 (5 bases). Trimming cost V 7 bases and J 3 bases, with 15 bases left between them. The CDR3 consists of 14 residues. Germline CDR1 SNHLY, CDR2 FYNNEI. The CDR3 protein is CASNSRTHEETQYF. In DNA form, the CDR3 reads TGTGCCAGCAATTCACGGACACACGAAGAGACCCAGTACTTC.

This chain uses TRBV25-1 with TRBJ1-2, with 12 bases aligning to TRBD1. The CDR3 sequence is 14 residues long. CDR1 MGHDK and CDR2 SYGVNS come from the germline V gene. The DNA for the CDR3 is TGTGCTAGAGCCGGGACAGGGGGCAACTATGGCTACACCTTC. As protein: CARAGTGGNYGYTF.

The chain recombines TRBV10-3 with TRBJ2-2; TRBD2 agrees at 10 bases. The length of the CDR3 is 16 residues. Per the germline V gene, CDR1 is ENHRY and CDR2 is SYGVKD. Trimming removed 10 bases from V and 2 bases from J; junction bases left unmatched: 10. The CDR3 DNA reads as TGTGCCAGCAGACCCGGGACTAGCGACAACACCGGGGAGCTGTTTTTT. Translating gives CASRPGTSDNTGELFF.

This clonotype showed up just a few times. The chain carries TRBV10-2 and TRBJ1-1; D is uncertain. In germline, CDR1 is WSHSY, CDR2 SAAADI. This CDR3 comprises 14 residues. The V and J ends lost 0 bases and 4 bases respectively, with 9 bases between them. The CDR3 nucleotides read TGCGCCAGCAGTGAGTCAAGAGGGATCACTGAAGCTTTCTTT. Translated: CASSESRGITEAFF.

This clonotype was detected ten times or more. The rearrangement uses TRBV10-3 and TRBJ2-2; TRBD1 or TRBD2 may be the D gene (7 bases each). Germline V gives CDR1 ENHRY, CDR2 SYGVKD. V lost 11 bases and J lost 6, with 19 bases in between. The CDR3 covers 14 residues. The CDR3 DNA reads as TGTGCCGGAAGACAGGGAGGGGGCTCCGGGGAGCTGTTTTTT. This translates into CAGRQGGGSGELFF.

The chain recombines TRBV7-9 with TRBJ1-4, with D maybe TRBD1 (5 bases). The end of the DNA aligns better with TRBJ2-3, so the J call may be wrong. Germline V gene sequence: CDR1 SEHNR, CDR2 FQNEAQ (reference sequence). This CDR3 comprises 14 residues. CDR3 sequence (DNA): TGTGCCAGCAGCTTACTGACAGAGGCGGATACGCAGTATTTT. Amino acids: CASSLLTEADTQYF.

This clonotype was counted many times. The V and J genes are TRBV12-3 or TRBV12-4 and TRBJ2-5; D is ambiguous. The CDR3 sequence is 15 residues long. Trimming stripped 4 bases from V and 5 bases from J, with 17 bases between. The chain's CDR3 is CASSSPLGVRETQYF. CDR3 DNA: TGTGCCAGCAGTTCACCCTTAGGCGTCCGGGAGACCCAGTACTTC.

In its sample, this clonotype was seen many times. V is TRBV29-1 and J is TRBJ1-6; perhaps TRBD1 as D (5 bases). The CDR3 is made up of 13 amino acids. V was trimmed by 4 bases and J by 9 bases, leaving 13 bases between them. Germline V lookup: CDR1 SQVTM, CDR2 ANQGSEA. This chain's CDR3 is CSVADQGRSPLHF. CDR3 sequence (DNA): TGCAGCGTTGCAGATCAGGGACGTTCACCCCTCCACTTT.

V gene TRBV2 combines with J gene TRBJ2-5; 8 positions agree with TRBD2. This CDR3 contains 16 residues. The V gene end was trimmed by 6 bases and the J gene end by 4 bases; junction bases not matched to a gene: 13. CDR1 and CDR2 from the germline V gene are SNHLY and FYNNEI. CDR3 loop: CASSLAGTSTLETQYF. As DNA, the CDR3 is TGTGCCAGCAGCTTGGCCGGGACTAGTACCTTAGAGACCCAGTACTTC. Full variable domain (outside the CDR3, taken from reference TRBV2 and TRBJ2-5): EPEVTQTPSHQVTQMGQEVILRCVPISNHLYFYWYRQILGQKVEFLVSFYNNEISEKSEIFDDQFSVERPDGSNFTLKIRSTKLEDSAMYFCASSLAGTSTLETQYFGPGTRLLVL.

This clonotype turned up a few times. The chain is built from TRBV3-1 and TRBJ1-2; possibly TRBD1 for D (5 bases). Trimming took 0 bases from V and 4 from J, leaving 12 bases between them. This CDR3 region has 15 residues. Germline V gene data show CDR1 as LGHDT and CDR2 as YNNKEL (reference sequence). CDR3 in amino acids: CASSQDLGQVYGYTF. As DNA, the CDR3 is TGTGCCAGCAGCCAAGATCTAGGACAAGTCTATGGCTACACCTTC.

The chain uses TRBV16 and TRBJ2-1, with 10 bases aligning to TRBD2. Trimming removed 4 bases from V and 6 bases from J; junction bases left unmatched: 6. This CDR3 is built from 15 residues. The germline V gene encodes CDR1 KGHSY and CDR2 FQNENV. CDR3 DNA: TGTGCCAGCAGCCTATTACTAGCGGGGACCAATGAGCAGTTCTTC. Translated: CASSLLLAGTNEQFF.

In regard to this clonotype: A single base separates this from a much larger clone, so it may be a read error. J is TRBJ2-5 and V is TRBV7-6; 7 bases match TRBD2. The germline CDR1 and CDR2 sequences are SGHVS and FNYEAQ. With 3 bases clipped from V and 3 bases from J, the junction kept 4 bases outside the gene matches. CDR3 length: 14 residues. In nucleotides, the CDR3 is TGTGCCAGCAGCTTTTGGGGGAGGGAAGAGACCCAGTACTTC. Amino acids: CASSFWGREETQYF.

The chain uses TRBV12-3 or TRBV12-4 and TRBJ2-6; the D gene is possibly TRBD2 (6 bases). Deletions cut 8 bases from V and 4 bases from J, with 15 bases between. This CDR3 has 15 residues. CDR3 region: CASLTASDGANVLTF. DNA of the CDR3: TGTGCCAGCCTCACAGCTAGCGACGGGGCCAACGTCCTGACTTTC.

This clonotype has at least ten counts. The chain combines TRBV2 with TRBJ1-4; the D gene is possibly TRBD1 (5 bases). This CDR3 has 14 amino acids. The V and J ends lost 8 bases and 8 bases respectively, with 18 bases between them. Looked up from germline, CDR1 is SNHLY and CDR2 is FYNNEI. The CDR3 DNA follows: TGTGCCAGCGGCATCCGGGACCCTGGGGAAAAACTGTTTTTT. It specifies CASGIRDPGEKLFF.

The CDR3 region is CASSETRTGTVQETQYF. The CDR3 region has the DNA TGTGCCAGCAGTGAGACCCGGACAGGGACGGTCCAAGAGACCCAGTACTTC. This chain joins TRBV3-1 and TRBJ2-5; TRBD1 aligns across 8 bases. Germline loops: CDR1 LGHDT, CDR2 YNNKEL (reference sequence). Trimming removed 6 bases from V and 1 base from J; junction bases left unmatched: 13. This CDR3 region has 17 residues.

This clonotype was detected ten times or more. The CDR3 DNA follows: TGTGCCACCAGTGATGGGGGACTGCGGCAAGAGACCCAGTACTTC. Translated: CATSDGGLRQETQYF. The genes are TRBV24-1 and TRBJ2-5, with a weak D call TRBD2 (6 bases). V was trimmed by 3 bases and J by 2 bases, leaving 12 bases between them. This CDR3 is built from 15 residues. Germline assignment: CDR1 KGHDR and CDR2 SFDVKD.

Many counts were recorded for this clonotype. The chain couples TRBV27 to TRBJ1-6; D is unclear. The CDR3 contains 13 residues. V was shortened by 6 bases and J by 5 bases, with 8 bases between the two germline ends. Per the germline V gene, CDR1 is MNHEY and CDR2 is SMNVEV (reference sequence). For the CDR3, the DNA is TGTGCCAGCAGCTCACAGAATAATTCACCCCTCCACTTT. Residues: CASSSQNNSPLHF.

The chain combines TRBV6-5 with TRBJ1-1; D gene uncertain. Germline CDR1 MNHEY, CDR2 SVGAGI. The CDR3 extends over 13 amino acids. V was pared by 4 bases and J by 1 base, with 7 bases between. As DNA, the CDR3 is TGTGCCAGCAGTTCTGCAGCGAACACTGAAGCTTTCTTT. Translation: CASSSAANTEAFF.

This clonotype was observed many times. The gene calls are TRBV2 and TRBJ1-1; 7 bases map to TRBD1. Trimming took 6 bases from V and 0 from J; bases not matched to a gene: 4. This CDR3 has 14 amino acids. Germline CDR1 reads SNHLY; CDR2 reads FYNNEI. CDR3 loop: CASSRGQLNTEAFF. The CDR3 nucleotides are TGTGCCAGCAGCCGGGGACAGTTGAACACTGAAGCTTTCTTT. The full variable domain, rest sourced from reference TRBV2 and TRBJ1-1, is EPEVTQTPSHQVTQMGQEVILRCVPISNHLYFYWYRQILGQKVEFLVSFYNNEISEKSEIFDDQFSVERPDGSNFTLKIRSTKLEDSAMYFCASSRGQLNTEAFFGQGTRLTVV.

This clonotype appeared many times. This chain's CDR3 is CASVHTGELFF. DNA of the CDR3: TGTGCCAGCGTTCACACCGGGGAGCTGTTTTTT. The chain carries TRBV7-6 and TRBJ2-2; D remains unclear. The CDR3 extends over 11 amino acids. Between the trimmed V and J ends, which lost 8 bases and 3 bases, there was a span of 4 bases. Germline CDR1 reads SGHVS; CDR2 reads FNYEAQ.

Only a few counts were recorded for this clonotype. The genes are TRBV7-8 and TRBJ2-7; either TRBD1 or TRBD2 may supply D (5 bases each). Germline V gene data show CDR1 as SGHVS and CDR2 as FQNEAQ. V lost 6 bases, J lost 3 bases, and 12 bases lay in between. This CDR3 spans 13 amino acids. CDR3 bases: TGTGCCAGCAGTGGGACGGCCAGCTACGAGCAGTACTTC. As protein: CASSGTASYEQYF. The variable domain in full, completed from reference TRBV7-8 and TRBJ2-7, reads GAGVSQSPRYKVAKRGQDVALRCDPISGHVSLFWYQQALGQGPEFLTYFQNEAQLDKSGLPSDRFFAERPEGSVSTLKIQRTQQEDSAVYLCASSGTASYEQYFGPGTRLTVT.

This clonotype was counted a single time. One end of the junction does not line up with germline, which may come from a read error. J is TRBJ1-2 and V is TRBV7-2; D not resolved. This CDR3 is built from 13 residues. In germline, CDR1 is SGHTA, CDR2 FQGNSA. CDR3 nucleotide sequence: TGTGCCAGCAGTCCGGGCCTTCGCTATGACTACACCTTC. Its protein product is CASSPGLRYDYTF. Combining the CDR3 with reference TRBV7-2 and TRBJ1-2 gives the whole variable domain GAGVSQSPSNKVTEKGKDVELRCDPISGHTALYWYRQSLGQGLEFLIYFQGNSAPDKSGLPSDRFSAERTGGSVSTLTIQRTQQEDSAVYLCASSPGLRYDYTFGSGTRLTVV.

This clonotype was observed at least ten times. The J gene is TRBJ2-7, the V gene TRBV5-8; D gene uncertain. This CDR3 is 13 amino acids long. V was pared by 0 bases and J by 6 bases, with 10 bases between. Looked up from germline, CDR1 is SGHTS and CDR2 is YDEGEE. CDR3 DNA: TGTGCCAGCAGCTTGGTGTCTAGTCGCGAGCAGTACTTC. Translated, it gives CASSLVSSREQYF. Variable domain in full (rest from reference TRBV5-8 and TRBJ2-7): EAGVTQSPTHLIKTRGQQATLRCSPISGHTSVYWYQQALGLGLQFLLWYDEGEERNRGNFPPRFSGRQFPNYSSELNVNALELEDSALYLCASSLVSSREQYFGPGTRLTVT.

This clonotype showed up just a few times. The chain uses TRBV2 and TRBJ1-4; no firm D call. From germline, CDR1 is SNHLY and CDR2 FYNNEI. Trimming stripped 5 bases from V and 0 bases from J, with 10 bases between. The CDR3 runs 15 residues. The CDR3 is CASSPNSATNEKLFF. DNA of the CDR3: TGTGCCAGCAGTCCTAACAGCGCAACTAATGAAAAACTGTTTTTT.

This clonotype was picked up many times. The V call is TRBV2, the J call TRBJ1-5; D unclear. This CDR3 comprises 13 residues. CDR1 and CDR2 (germline): SNHLY, FYNNEI. V was cut by 4 bases and J by 5 bases, with 9 bases left in between. CDR3 residues: CASSVGSDQPQHF. The DNA for the CDR3 is TGTGCCAGCAGTGTTGGATCGGATCAGCCCCAGCATTTT.